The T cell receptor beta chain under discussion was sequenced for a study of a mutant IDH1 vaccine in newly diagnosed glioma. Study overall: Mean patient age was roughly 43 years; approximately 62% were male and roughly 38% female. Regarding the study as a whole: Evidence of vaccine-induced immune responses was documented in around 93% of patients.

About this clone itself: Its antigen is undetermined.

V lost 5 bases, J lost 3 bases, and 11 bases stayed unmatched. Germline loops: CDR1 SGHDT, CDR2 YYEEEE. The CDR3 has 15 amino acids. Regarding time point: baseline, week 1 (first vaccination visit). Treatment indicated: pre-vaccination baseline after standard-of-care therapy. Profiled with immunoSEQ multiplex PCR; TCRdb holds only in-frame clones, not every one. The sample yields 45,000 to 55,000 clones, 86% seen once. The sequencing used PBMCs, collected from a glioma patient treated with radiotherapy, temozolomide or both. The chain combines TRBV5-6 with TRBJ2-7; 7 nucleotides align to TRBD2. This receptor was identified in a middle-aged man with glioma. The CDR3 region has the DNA TGTGCCAGCAGTCTCGTCGGATCGGGAGGCTACGAGCAGTACTTC. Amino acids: CASSLVGSGGYEQYF.